The TCR beta chain described here comes from a study of cytomegalovirus exposure and HLA in healthy donors. Whole-study findings and limits: The study flagged approximately 180 TCR beta chains as cytomegalovirus-associated.

The germline V gene encodes CDR1 MNHNS and CDR2 SASEGT. J lost 11 bases, V lost 3 bases, and 11 bases had no gene match. The CDR3 has 14 residues. 13 Jbeta primers and 60 Vbeta primers were used for the PCR. Profiling relied on immunoSEQ multiplex PCR, and the TCRdb table lists in-frame clones only, not all of them. The sample has 90,000 to 150,000 clones; 65% to 85% are singletons. With regard to this clone: Its specificity is unknown.

The receptor was derived from a man in his fifties in good health and CMV-seronegative. Sequences were obtained from PBMCs. J is TRBJ2-5 and V is TRBV6-1; 8 bases align to TRBD1. CDR3 loop: CASSDRQGPSAQYF. In DNA form, the CDR3 reads TGTGCCAGCAGTGATAGACAGGGGCCCTCCGCGCAGTACTTC.